The entry below describes one T cell receptor beta chain. The antigen is unknown. The sample is drawn from a study of HIV-infected patients and healthy controls. Reverse transcription used about 510 ng RNA and constant-region primers for alpha and beta. Alpha and beta chain libraries were made separately by chain-specific third strand synthesis with multiplexing indices. TCRdb itself ran the 5' RACE reads through MiXCR, one entry per CDR3 protein. Altogether about 18,000 distinct CDR3 sequences are present, about 8.2% being singletons, with the ten largest covering around 6.5%. Regarding the study as a whole: Healthy controls carried many MAIT alpha-chain CDR3s, while HIV+ repertoires had few.

No cell fractionation was done, so the repertoire covers all unsorted peripheral blood T cells. The material sequenced was blood. The sequence derives from an adult in good health.

The CDR3 coding sequence is TGCGCCAGCAGCAACGGACAGGGGATGCATTCACCCCTCCACTTT. Protein sequence: CASSNGQGMHSPLHF. V gene TRBV5-1 combines with J gene TRBJ1-6; TRBD1 matches 9 bases. V trimming: 4 bases; J trimming: 8 bases; junction bases outside the gene matches: 7. The CDR3 is made up of 15 amino acids. In germline, CDR1 is SGHRS, CDR2 YFSETQ.